What follows is one T cell receptor beta chain and its context. The sample holds many counts of this clonotype. No cognate antigen has been identified for it. No base quality information exists; no much larger clone differs at one position. The data derive from a study of prognosis after radiotherapy for stage I lung cancer (dated by TCRdb to the early 2020s). With respect to the entire study: Over 15 stage I NSCLC patients were enrolled in Nanjing, China, between early 2018 and 2019. Among the enrolled patients, fourteen had newly diagnosed primary stage I lung tumors, while roughly five had oligometastatic NSCLC following surgical resection of the primary tumor. All patients were considered medically inoperable, owing to comorbidities in more than 10 and refusal of surgery in about seven. The cohort comprised 10 to 15 men and several women with a median age of almost 75 years, ranging from roughly 53 to 84 years. About twelve patients had adenocarcinoma and several had squamous cell carcinoma as the tumor histology. SBRT was given in 3 to 5 fractions with a biologically effective dose of at least 100 Gy, using image-guided IMRT or VMAT. In every patient, SBRT was given without any concurrent therapy. Distant metastases were developed by four of the 19 patients after SBRT, at a median of around seven months, whereas no significant progression was observed in the other 15 patients. The study profiled peripheral blood TCR beta repertoires from stage I NSCLC patients before and after stereotactic body radiotherapy and related them to distant failure. A total of roughly 40 blood samples from approximately 20 patients were sequenced, with one sample obtained before and one obtained after SBRT for each patient.

All patients had node-negative disease on CT and PET/CT, and none had a history of other malignancies or prior chemotherapy or radiotherapy. At each of two time points, about 6.1 milliliters of peripheral venous blood were collected into EDTA tubes. PBMCs were isolated by Ficoll-Paque Plus density-gradient centrifugation. Immediately after collection, samples were stored at -80 degrees C until analysis. Broader findings and caveats from the paper: Post-SBRT Shannon entropy and its change from baseline were lower in patients who developed distant metastases; baseline Shannon entropy was not associated with metastases. Unique TCR clone counts fell after SBRT (median about 9,300 before versus approximately 6,300 after; Wilcoxon paired P=0.011). Limitations of the study included a small cohort and short follow-up, and the study findings need independent validation. No adjustment for multiple comparisons was applied to any of the reported P values. Whether the expanded TCR clones were tumor-specific was not determined. Differences by metastasis status were reportedly seen in TRBV and TRBJ usage frequencies, involving two V genes at baseline and, after SBRT, under ten V genes and two J genes.

Two rounds of multiplex PCR were performed to amplify the TCR beta CDR3 region from genomic DNA. The first PCR round used primers specific to each TRBV and TRBJ gene, and the primer sequences were filed in Chinese patent CN105087789A. Universal primers were used in the second round of PCR. The Roche High Pure PCR Template Preparation Kit was used to extract genomic DNA from the frozen PBMCs. An Illumina HiSeq 3000 was used to sequence the libraries paired-end with 151 bp reads. Per the source publication's procedure: CutAdapt was used to remove raw reads lacking the multiplex PCR primer sequences. High-quality paired reads were merged into contigs with PEAR. TRB V, D and J gene segments were assigned to each contig with MiXCR by alignment to reference sequences. To remove sequencing errors, CDR3 sequences were clustered according to base quality and sequence similarity. Shannon entropy normalized by the natural log of productive TCR sequence number was used as the measure of diversity. One minus Shannon entropy divided by the natural log of the number of unique clonotypes was used as the definition of clonality. Using the Youden index from ROC curves, the researchers picked the repertoire-metric cut-offs for progression-free survival, and all analyses were carried out in R 3.5.3. TCRdb cleaned the public reads at Q25 with fastp, built clones with MiXCR and kept in-frame beta chains. Rows are combined by CDR3 protein, so each entry shows the most common genes and DNA. The V and J calls here are based on TCRdb, not the publication. This sample is represented by about 35,000 distinct CDR3 sequences; 34% of them were singletons. Approximately 15% of the sample comes from the top ten.

The germline ends are 21 bases apart after V is trimmed by 10 bases and J by 0 bases. CDR1 is given as SEHNR and CDR2 as FQNEAQ, both from the germline V gene (reference sequence). The CDR3 spans 16 residues, from the cysteine through the phenylalanine. The kept DNA is CDR3 alone, 48 bases in frame from the first base. The sequenced sample was PBMCs, obtained before or after stereotactic body radiation therapy (not recorded which). This TCR derives from a donor aged 50 or older with non-small cell lung cancer. The sequence joins TRBV7-9 to TRBJ1-2; the D gene remains uncertain. The CDR3 sequence is CATNGADGRPNYGYTF. The nucleotide sequence reads TGTGCCACCAACGGCGCGGACGGGCGCCCTAACTATGGCTACACCTTC.